This TCR beta chain stems from a study of vaccination and CD4 T cells after COVID-19. Across the study: The convalescents, six males and four females, included two who were Hispanic.

Treatment described: 10-day PBMC culture with coronavirus spike peptide pools or control peptides (ViraFEST assay). Before TCRs were sequenced, ViraFEST expanded antigen-specific T cells with peptide pools. From negative nucleocapsid antibodies before and after vaccination, healthy vaccine recipients were shown to have had no prior SARS-CoV-2 infection. Remarks on this clonotype: Its antigen is as yet unknown.

This CDR3 contains 19 residues. CDR1 and CDR2 from the germline V gene are SGDLS and YYNGEE. The J segment lost 6 bases and the V segment lost 0 bases, leaving 12 bases of the junction unmatched. The Oncomine TCR Beta short-read assay was what sequenced the DNA obtained from cultured CD4+ T cells. Genomic DNA from cultured CD4+ T cells was extracted. Using its own MiXCR run on the PCR reads, TCRdb lists one record per CDR3 protein. The data hold 20,000 to 25,000 distinct CDR3 sequences, with 67% observed a single time. This clonotype was sampled from a human donor who received a COVID-19 vaccine. Sequencing was performed on CD4+ T cells from blood, cultured in vitro, taken after SARS-CoV-2 vaccination. The V gene is TRBV9, the J gene TRBJ2-3, with 14 nucleotides matching TRBD2. The CDR3 sequence is CASSVASLGLAGEQDTQYF. For the CDR3, the DNA is TGTGCCAGCAGCGTAGCGTCTTTGGGACTAGCGGGGGAGCAGGATACGCAGTATTTT.